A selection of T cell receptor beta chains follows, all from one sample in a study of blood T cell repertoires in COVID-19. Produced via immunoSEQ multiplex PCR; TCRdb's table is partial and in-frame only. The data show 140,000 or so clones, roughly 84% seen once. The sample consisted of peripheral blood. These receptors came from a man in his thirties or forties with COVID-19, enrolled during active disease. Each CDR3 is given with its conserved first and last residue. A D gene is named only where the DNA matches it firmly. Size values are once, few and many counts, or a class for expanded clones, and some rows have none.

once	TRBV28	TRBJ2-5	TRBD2	TGTGCCAGCAGTTTAGGACTAGCGGGGGACGGCGAGACCCAGTACTTC	CASSLGLAGDGETQYF
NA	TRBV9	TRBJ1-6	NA	TGTGCCAGCAGCGTAGCTAGTAGGGGCGCGGAATCACCCCTCCACTTT	CASSVASRGAESPLHF
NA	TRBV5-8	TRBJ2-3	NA	TGTGCCAGTTCCCCTGGTCAAGCGAGATACACAGATACGCAGTATTTT	CASSPGQARYTDTQYF
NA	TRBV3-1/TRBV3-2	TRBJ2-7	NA	TGTGCCAGCAGCCCATTCTTGACAGGTAGCTCCTACGAGCAGTACTTC	CASSPFLTGSSYEQYF
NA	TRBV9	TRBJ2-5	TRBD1	TGTGCCAGCAGCGAACAGGGGTCGACAGAGACCCAGTACTTC	CASSEQGSTETQYF
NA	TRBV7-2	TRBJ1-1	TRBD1	TGTGCCAGCAGCCCGGACAGGGCGTGGGGAACTGAAGCTTTCTTT	CASSPDRAWGTEAFF
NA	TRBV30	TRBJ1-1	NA	TGTGCCAGTATCGAACCCCAGGGGGCTTTCTTT	CASIEPQGAFF
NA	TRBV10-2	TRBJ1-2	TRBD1	TGCGCCACGTCGCCGGGACAGGGTAGTGGAGGCTACACCTTC	CATSPGQGSGGYTF
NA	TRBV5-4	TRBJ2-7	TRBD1	TGTGCCAGCAGCGTCGCCGGGACAGGGGGCGAGCAGTACTTC	CASSVAGTGGEQYF
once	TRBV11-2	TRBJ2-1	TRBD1	TGTGCCAGCAGCTTTTCTACAGGGGTCAATGAGCAGTTCTTC	CASSFSTGVNEQFF
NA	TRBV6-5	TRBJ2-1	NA	TGTGCCAGCAGTTTAGGACAGGGAGGGTACAATGAGCAGTTCTTC	CASSLGQGGYNEQFF
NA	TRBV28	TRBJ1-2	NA	TGTGCCAGCCGAGCCGGGTTTATCTATGGCTACACCTTC	CASRAGFIYGYTF
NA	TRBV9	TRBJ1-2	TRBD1	TGTGCCAGCAGCGTCCCGGACAGGCCTAACTATGGCTACACCTTC	CASSVPDRPNYGYTF